This passage covers 26 T cell receptor beta chains from one sample sequenced in a study of blood T cell repertoires in COVID-19. Profiling relied on immunoSEQ multiplex PCR, and the TCRdb table lists in-frame clones only, not all of them. The sample has under 250,000 clones, roughly three quarters seen once. The sequencing input was peripheral blood. Receptors were obtained from a woman aged 40 to 49 with COVID-19, enrolled during active disease.

V and J are TRBV11-3 and TRBJ1-1; D unclear. V lost 1 base and J 4 bases, leaving 13 bases between the germline ends. CDR1 is SGHNT, CDR2 YENEEA, per germline. CDR3 length: 15 residues. The CDR3: CASSLGAEISTEAFF. The CDR3 nucleotides read TGTGCCAGCAGCTTAGGCGCGGAGATTAGCACTGAAGCTTTCTTT.

The chain joins TRBV27 to TRBJ1-5, with 7 bases identical to TRBD1. Germline CDR1 reads MNHEY; CDR2 reads SMNVEV (reference sequence). The J segment lost 4 bases and the V segment lost 2 bases, leaving 8 bases of the junction unmatched. This CDR3 region has 16 residues. In nucleotides, the CDR3 is TGTGCCAGCAGTTTAGTTTTCGGGACAGTAAATCAGCCCCAGCATTTT. This sequence encodes CASSLVFGTVNQPQHF.

This clone was seen more than once but under ten times. The sample holds other DNA sequences that translate to the same CDR3. This chain links TRBV9 with TRBJ1-1; weak D call: TRBD1 (6 bases). The germline V gene encodes CDR1 SGDLS and CDR2 YYNGEE. Trimming took off 8 bases at V and 5 bases at J, with 16 bases between the two ends. This CDR3 spans 13 amino acids. The CDR3 region is CASSRGDGTEAFF. The DNA for the CDR3 is TGTGCCAGTTCCAGGGGTGATGGAACTGAAGCTTTCTTT.

V usage is TRBV5-1 and J usage is TRBJ2-2; D unclear. The CDR3 length is 14 residues. Germline lookup yields CDR1 SGHRS and CDR2 YFSETQ. V dropped 2 bases and J dropped 5 bases, with 10 bases sitting between them. CDR3 loop: CASSFSLSTGELFF. As DNA, the CDR3 is TGCGCCAGCAGCTTTTCCCTGTCGACCGGGGAGCTGTTTTTT.

The gene calls are TRBV3-1 (or the pseudogene TRBV3-2) and TRBJ1-1; 7 positions match TRBD1. Germline V gene lookup returns CDR1 LGHDT and CDR2 YNNKEL (reference sequence). The length of the CDR3 is 13 residues. Trimming removed 1 base from V and 12 bases from J; junction bases left unmatched: 8. This CDR3 is CASSQGLRQGTFF. CDR3 nucleotide sequence: TGTGCCAGCAGCCAAGGTTTAAGACAGGGAACTTTCTTT.

The rearrangement joins TRBV11-3 to TRBJ2-2; the match to TRBD1 covers 9 bases. J lost 0 bases, V lost 4 bases, and 3 bases had no gene match. Germline V gives CDR1 SGHNT, CDR2 YENEEA. The CDR3 consists of 16 residues. CDR3 region: CASSSQGAPNTGELFF. The CDR3 DNA sequence: TGTGCCAGCAGCTCACAGGGGGCTCCGAACACCGGGGAGCTGTTTTTT.

CDR3 nucleotide sequence: TGTGCCAGCAGTTATAGGAGGGAAGCTTTCTTT. It yields the protein CASSYRREAFF. The gene calls are TRBV12-3 or TRBV12-4 and TRBJ1-1; no clear D. V lost 4 bases and J lost 8, with 8 bases in between. The CDR3 extends over 11 amino acids.

The chain joins TRBV7-7 to TRBJ2-5; 8 nucleotides agree with TRBD2. CDR1 is SSHAT, CDR2 FNYEAQ, per germline (reference sequence). With V trimmed by 2 bases and J by 1 base, 3 bases remained unmatched. There are 15 residues in the CDR3. The CDR3 DNA reads TGTGCCAGCAGCTTACTAGCGGGCTTCCAAGAGACCCAGTACTTC. Translated: CASSLLAGFQETQYF.

The J gene is TRBJ2-6, the V gene TRBV27; 7 nucleotides match TRBD1. Unmatched junction bases numbered 6, after V lost 5 bases and J lost 2 bases. The CDR3 contains 16 residues. Germline values: CDR1 MNHEY, CDR2 SMNVEV (reference sequence). In nucleotides, the CDR3 is TGTGCCAGCAGTAGATTGACAGGGACTGGGGCCAACGTCCTGACTTTC. Protein sequence: CASSRLTGTGANVLTF.

The chain recombines TRBV9 with TRBJ2-5; TRBD1 matches at 9 bases. This CDR3 comprises 15 residues. Germline CDR1 SGDLS, CDR2 YYNGEE. With V trimmed by 4 bases and J by 3 bases, 7 bases remained unmatched. The DNA of the CDR3 is TGTGCCAGCAGCCCACAGGGGGCGCGAGAAGAGACCCAGTACTTC. The encoded protein is CASSPQGAREETQYF.

This clone was counted a single time. The genes are TRBV7-8 and TRBJ2-1; no clear D. This CDR3 region has 15 residues. Per germline, CDR1 SGHVS and CDR2 FQNEAQ. Trimming stripped 7 bases from V and 5 bases from J, with 18 bases between. The CDR3 coding sequence is TGTGCCAGCACGCTCATGGTAGCTCCCCACAATGAGCAGTTCTTC. This sequence encodes CASTLMVAPHNEQFF.

This clone was counted between two and nine times. This rearrangement joins TRBV28 to TRBJ2-7; 7 nucleotides agree with TRBD1. Trimming took 3 bases from V and 13 from J; bases not matched to a gene: 6. The V gene's germline CDR1 is MDHEN and CDR2 SYDVKM. This CDR3 has 11 amino acids. DNA of the CDR3: TGTGCCAGCAGTTTTAAACAGGGGCTATACTTC. It yields the protein CASSFKQGLYF.

The rearrangement joins TRBV5-1 to TRBJ1-2; possibly TRBD1 for D (6 bases). CDR3 length: 16 amino acids. The V gene's germline CDR1 is SGHRS and CDR2 YFSETQ. The V end lost 4 bases, the J end lost 2 bases, and 18 bases lay between the germline ends. CDR3 nucleotides: TGCGCCAGCAGCCGTATACCACAGGGTGGGAACTATGGCTACACCTTC. It yields the protein CASSRIPQGGNYGYTF.

This sequence joins TRBV11-2 and TRBJ2-3; 7 bases align to TRBD2. The CDR3 length is 14 residues. Trimming at V came to 6 bases and at J to 6 bases, leaving 9 bases not matched to a gene. Germline V gene lookup returns CDR1 SGHAT and CDR2 FQNNGV. CDR3 bases: TGTGCCAGCAGATCCCTTCGAGCGGGGGATACGCAGTATTTT. As protein: CASRSLRAGDTQYF.

The chain employs TRBV3-1 (or the pseudogene TRBV3-2) and TRBJ1-1, with TRBD1 identical over 7 bases. The CDR3 covers 14 residues. CDR1 is LGHDT, CDR2 YNNKEL, per germline (reference sequence). V was clipped by 9 bases and J by 1 base; unmatched bases: 8. The CDR3 DNA sequence: TGTGCCAGTATACAGGGGAGTAGGAACACTGAAGCTTTCTTT. It yields the protein CASIQGSRNTEAFF.

This clone was counted only a few times. The genes are TRBV5-4 and TRBJ2-3; 7 nucleotides align to TRBD2. V trimming: 4 bases; J trimming: 2 bases; junction bases outside the gene matches: 7. This CDR3 has 15 amino acids. Germline-derived CDR1 and CDR2 are SGHNT and YYREEE (reference sequence). Written as DNA, the CDR3 is TGTGCCAGCAGCCAAAGCGGGATCTACACAGATACGCAGTATTTT. Its translation is CASSQSGIYTDTQYF.

The chain employs TRBV7-6 and TRBJ2-5, with a possible D match to TRBD2 (6 bases). Trimming shortened V by 2 bases and J by 4 bases, and 14 bases separated the two germline ends. CDR3 length: 15 amino acids. CDR1 is SGHVS, CDR2 FNYEAQ, per germline. The CDR3 is CASSLSTVGGETQYF. Here the CDR3 DNA reads TGTGCCAGCAGCTTAAGTACAGTCGGGGGAGAGACCCAGTACTTC.

This chain links TRBV4-1 with TRBJ1-1; D is undetermined. Trimming pared 0 bases from V and 1 base from J, leaving 6 bases between. Germline values: CDR1 MGHRA, CDR2 YSYEKL. This CDR3 has 14 amino acids. This chain's CDR3 is CASSQEAGNTEAFF. The CDR3, as DNA: TGCGCCAGCAGCCAAGAAGCTGGGAACACTGAAGCTTTCTTT.

This rearrangement joins TRBV4-3 to TRBJ2-2; 9 bases fit TRBD2. CDR3 length equals 17 residues. The V segment lost 0 bases and the J segment 6 bases; nucleotides outside the gene matches: 8. Per germline, CDR1 LGHNA and CDR2 YSLEER. The CDR3 loop reads CASSQEGLAGTAGELFF. The CDR3 nucleotides read TGCGCCAGCAGCCAAGAGGGGCTAGCGGGGACCGCCGGGGAGCTGTTTTTT.

This sequence joins TRBV25-1 and TRBJ2-1; 10 positions match TRBD2. The CDR3 contains 16 residues. J gave up 1 base and V 3 bases, and 3 bases lay outside the gene matches. Germline CDR1 is MGHDK and CDR2 is SYGVNS. CDR3 protein: CASSDTSGKSYNEQFF. The CDR3 coding sequence is TGTGCCAGCAGTGACACTAGCGGGAAATCCTACAATGAGCAGTTCTTC.

The CDR3 DNA reads as TGCAGCGTTGAGGGGCGGGGTCCCAATGAGCAGTTCTTC. Its translation: CSVEGRGPNEQFF. This rearrangement joins TRBV29-1 to TRBJ2-1; the D gene is possibly TRBD2 (6 bases). The CDR3 has 13 residues. With 3 bases removed from V and 6 bases from J, the gap between germline ends came to 12 bases. The V gene's germline CDR1 is SQVTM and CDR2 ANQGSEA.

The chain is built from TRBV19 and TRBJ2-7, with 7 bases fitting TRBD2. V gave up 7 bases and J gave up 4 bases; unmatched junction bases: 7. The CDR3 runs to 13 residues. Germline V lookup: CDR1 LNHDA, CDR2 SQIVND (reference sequence). The CDR3 region is CASTTMGGYEQYF. DNA for the CDR3: TGTGCCAGTACCACTATGGGGGGGTACGAGCAGTACTTC.

The J gene is TRBJ1-2, the V gene TRBV3-1 (or the pseudogene TRBV3-2), with a possible D match to TRBD1 (5 bases). Germline CDR1 reads LGHDT; CDR2 reads YNNKEL (reference sequence). The CDR3 spans 22 residues. V was cut by 0 bases and J by 4 bases, with 33 bases left in between. The CDR3 nucleotides read TGTGCCAGCAGCCAAGATTCCGGGGGGTGGGGATCCACTGGCGAGAAAAGCTATGGCTACACCTTC. Amino acids: CASSQDSGGWGSTGEKSYGYTF.

V usage is TRBV21-1 and J usage is TRBJ1-3. TRBV21-1 is classified as a pseudogene. The length of the CDR3 is 13 residues. DNA for the CDR3: TGTGCTTGGCTGACTGCGACTAGAAACACCATATATTTT. As protein: CAWLTATRNTIYF.

The rearrangement uses TRBV10-3 and TRBJ2-5; 7 bases align to TRBD1. V lost 9 bases and J lost 5; bases outside the gene matches: 9. The CDR3 is 13 residues long. Per the germline V gene, CDR1 is ENHRY and CDR2 is SYGVKD. CDR3 sequence reads: CAIKTGSAETQYF. DNA of the CDR3: TGTGCCATAAAGACAGGGTCCGCGGAGACCCAGTACTTC.

The chain combines TRBV28 with TRBJ1-2; weak D call: TRBD1 (6 bases). V lost 8 bases and J lost 2, with 12 bases in between. The CDR3 contains 13 residues. Germline V lookup: CDR1 MDHEN, CDR2 SYDVKM. The CDR3 loop reads CASGEGGNYGYTF. The CDR3 bases are TGTGCCAGCGGGGAGGGGGGAAACTATGGCTACACCTTC.